This entry is about one T cell receptor (beta chain). Its antigen remains unknown. These data belong to a study of monozygotic twins with inflammatory bowel disease. Study observations and caveats: Discrimination among different T cell subtypes was not achievable. Healthy co-twins showed greater TCRbeta diversity (inverse Simpson) than IBD patients.

Each UMI harboured a 6-nucleotide sample barcode and was appended via template switching. TCRdb reprocessed the 5' RACE reads, with one entry per CDR3 protein and no DNA. The specimen's table records some 90,000 distinct CDR3 sequences. This TCR derives from a human donor with ulcerative colitis or Crohn's disease, or a healthy co-twin of an affected twin (not recorded which). Source material: blood.

CDR3 in amino acids: CASTPDRPSSGNTIYF. The rearrangement uses TRBV12-3 or TRBV12-4 and TRBJ1-3; absent DNA, TCRdb's TRBD1 call cannot be checked. The CDR3 covers 16 residues.